The present TCR beta chain was sequenced within a study of primary melanoma T cells and metastatic recurrence. Study findings and constraints: Regardless of ulceration, mitotic rate or nodal disease, >20% T-cell fraction appeared protective. Suggested, not shown: primary melanomas can contain effective antitumor T cells.

Libraries were prepared by immunoSEQ multiplex PCR; TCRdb keeps only in-frame clonotypes and omits some of them. Of some 2,500 clones detected, about 65% appear once; the ten largest clones hold around 27%. A single count supports this clone. Its target is not known. The germline gives CDR1 GTSNPN, CDR2 SVGIG (reference sequence). The J segment lost 4 bases and the V segment lost 3 bases, leaving 5 bases of the junction unmatched. CDR3 size: 14 residues. This receptor was obtained from a human donor with melanoma. The V call is TRBV30, the J call TRBJ1-3, with 8 bases aligning to TRBD1. The sample comprised melanoma tumor tissue. The CDR3 is CAWRGQGLGNTIYF. CDR3 in DNA: TGTGCCTGGAGAGGACAGGGACTCGGAAACACCATATATTTT.